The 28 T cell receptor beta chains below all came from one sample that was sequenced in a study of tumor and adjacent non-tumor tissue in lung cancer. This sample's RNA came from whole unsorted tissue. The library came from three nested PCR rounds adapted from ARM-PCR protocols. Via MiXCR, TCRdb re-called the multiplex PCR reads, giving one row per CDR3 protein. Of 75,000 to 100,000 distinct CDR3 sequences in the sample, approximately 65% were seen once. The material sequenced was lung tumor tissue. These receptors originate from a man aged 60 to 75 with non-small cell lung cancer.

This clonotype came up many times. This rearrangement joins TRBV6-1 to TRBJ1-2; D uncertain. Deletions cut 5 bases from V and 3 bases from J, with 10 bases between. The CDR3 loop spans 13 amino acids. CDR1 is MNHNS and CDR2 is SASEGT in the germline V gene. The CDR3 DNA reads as TGTGCCAGCAGTCGAGGCCAATACTATGGCTACACCTTC. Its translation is CASSRGQYYGYTF.

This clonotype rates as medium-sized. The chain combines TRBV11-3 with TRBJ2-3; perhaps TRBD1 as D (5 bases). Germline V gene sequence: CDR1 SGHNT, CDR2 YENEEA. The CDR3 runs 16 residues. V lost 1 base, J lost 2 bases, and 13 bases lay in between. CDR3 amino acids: CASSLGVGAHTDTQYF. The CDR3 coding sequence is TGTGCCAGCAGCTTAGGGGTAGGGGCTCACACAGATACGCAGTATTTT.

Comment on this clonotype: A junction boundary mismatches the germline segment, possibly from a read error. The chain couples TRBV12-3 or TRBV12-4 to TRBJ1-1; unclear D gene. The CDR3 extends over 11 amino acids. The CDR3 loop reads CASSWNTKAFF. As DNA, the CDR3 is TGTGCCAGCAGCTGGAACACTAAAGCCTTCTTT.

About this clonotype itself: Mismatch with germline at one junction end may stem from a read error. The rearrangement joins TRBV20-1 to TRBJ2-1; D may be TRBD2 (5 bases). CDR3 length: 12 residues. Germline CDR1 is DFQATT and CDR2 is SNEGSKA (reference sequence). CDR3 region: CIASRLYNEQFF. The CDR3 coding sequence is TGCATTGCTAGCCGACTGTACAATGAGCAGTTCTTC.

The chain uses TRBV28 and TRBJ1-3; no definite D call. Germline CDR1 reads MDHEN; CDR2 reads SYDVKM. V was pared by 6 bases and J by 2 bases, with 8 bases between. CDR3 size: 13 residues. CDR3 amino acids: CASSRTTGNTIYF. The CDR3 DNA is TGTGCCAGCAGCAGGACCACTGGAAACACCATATATTTT. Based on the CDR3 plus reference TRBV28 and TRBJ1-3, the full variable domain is DVKVTQSSRYLVKRTGEKVFLECVQDMDHENMFWYRQDPGLGLRLIYFSYDVKMKEKGDIPEGYSVSREKKERFSLILESASTNQTSMYLCASSRTTGNTIYFGEGSWLTVV.

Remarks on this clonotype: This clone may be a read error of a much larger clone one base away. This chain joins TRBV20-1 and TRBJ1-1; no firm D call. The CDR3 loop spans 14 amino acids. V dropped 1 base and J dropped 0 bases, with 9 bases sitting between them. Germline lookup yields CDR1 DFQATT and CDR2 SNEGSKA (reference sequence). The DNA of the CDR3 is TGCAGTGCTAGAGGGGTTTTAGTGAACACTGAAGCTTTCTTT. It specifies CSARGVLVNTEAFF.

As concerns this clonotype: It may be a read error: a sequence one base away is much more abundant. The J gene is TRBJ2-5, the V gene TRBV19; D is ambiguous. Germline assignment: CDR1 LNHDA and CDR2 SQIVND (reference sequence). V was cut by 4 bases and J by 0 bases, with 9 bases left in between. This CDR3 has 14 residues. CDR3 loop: CASSNGPYQETQYF. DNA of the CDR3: TGTGCCAGTAGTAATGGCCCGTACCAAGAGACCCAGTACTTC.

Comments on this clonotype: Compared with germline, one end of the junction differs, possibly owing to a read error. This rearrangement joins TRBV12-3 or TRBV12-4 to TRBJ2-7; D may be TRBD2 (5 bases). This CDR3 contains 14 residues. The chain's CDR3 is CASSLSADGGEQYF. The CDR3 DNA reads TGTGCCAGTAGTTTATCGGCGGACGGAGGCGAGCAGTACTTC.

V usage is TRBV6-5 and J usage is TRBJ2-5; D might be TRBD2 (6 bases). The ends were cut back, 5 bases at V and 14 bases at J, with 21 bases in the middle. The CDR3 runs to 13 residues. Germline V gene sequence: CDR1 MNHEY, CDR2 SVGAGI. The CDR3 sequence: CASSTQQTGEQYF. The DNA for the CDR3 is TGTGCCAGCAGTACCCAACAGACGGGAGAGCAATACTTC.

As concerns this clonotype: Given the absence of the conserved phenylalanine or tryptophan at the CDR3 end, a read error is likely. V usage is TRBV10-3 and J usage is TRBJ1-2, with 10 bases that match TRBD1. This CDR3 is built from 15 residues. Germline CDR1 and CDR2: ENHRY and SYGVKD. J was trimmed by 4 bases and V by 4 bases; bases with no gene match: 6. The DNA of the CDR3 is TGTGCCATCAGTGCCGGGACAGGGGTCGGCTATGGCTACACCTCC. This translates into CAISAGTGVGYGYTS.

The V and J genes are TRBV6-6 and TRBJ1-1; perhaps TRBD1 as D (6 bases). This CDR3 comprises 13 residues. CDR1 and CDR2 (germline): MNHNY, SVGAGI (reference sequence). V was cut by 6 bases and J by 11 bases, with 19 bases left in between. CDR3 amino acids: CASRQGSFSEAFF. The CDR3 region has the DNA TGTGCCAGCAGACAGGGATCGTTTAGTGAGGCTTTCTTT.

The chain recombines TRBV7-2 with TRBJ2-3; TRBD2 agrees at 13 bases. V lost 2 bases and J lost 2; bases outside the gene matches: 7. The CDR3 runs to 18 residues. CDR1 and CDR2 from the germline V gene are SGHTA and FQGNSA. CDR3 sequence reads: CASSLWTSGGFFTDTQYF. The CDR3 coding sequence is TGTGCCAGCAGCTTATGGACTAGCGGGGGATTTTTCACAGATACGCAGTATTTT. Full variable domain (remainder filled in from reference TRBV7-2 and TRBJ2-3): GAGVSQSPSNKVTEKGKDVELRCDPISGHTALYWYRQSLGQGLEFLIYFQGNSAPDKSGLPSDRFSAERTGGSVSTLTIQRTQQEDSAVYLCASSLWTSGGFFTDTQYFGPGTRLTVL.

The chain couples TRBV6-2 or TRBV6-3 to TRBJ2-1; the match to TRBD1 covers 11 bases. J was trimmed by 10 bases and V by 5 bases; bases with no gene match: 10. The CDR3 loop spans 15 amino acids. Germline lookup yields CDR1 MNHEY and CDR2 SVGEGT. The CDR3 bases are TGTGCCAGCAGTACCACGGACAGGGGGCTTGAGGAGCAGTTCTTC. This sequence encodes CASSTTDRGLEEQFF.

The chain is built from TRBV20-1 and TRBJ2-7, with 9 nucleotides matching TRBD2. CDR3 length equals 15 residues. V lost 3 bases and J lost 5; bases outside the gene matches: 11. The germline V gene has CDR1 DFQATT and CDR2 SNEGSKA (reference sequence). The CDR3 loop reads CSASLVAGVMNEQYF. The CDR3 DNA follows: TGCAGTGCTAGTTTAGTAGCGGGAGTGATGAACGAGCAGTACTTC.

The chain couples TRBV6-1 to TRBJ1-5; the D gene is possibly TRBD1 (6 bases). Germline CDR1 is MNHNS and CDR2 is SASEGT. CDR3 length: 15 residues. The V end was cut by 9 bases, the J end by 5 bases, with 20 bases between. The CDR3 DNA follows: TGTGCCAGTAGTCGGACAGTGAGTAAGGATCAGCCCCAGCATTTT. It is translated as CASSRTVSKDQPQHF.

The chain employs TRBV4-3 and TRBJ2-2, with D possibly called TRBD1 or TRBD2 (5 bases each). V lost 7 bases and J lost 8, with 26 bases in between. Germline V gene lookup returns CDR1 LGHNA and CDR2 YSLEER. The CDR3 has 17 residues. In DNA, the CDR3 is TGCGCCAGCAACCTAGGCCCTACCGGGACCGCGAGTGGGGAGCTGTTTTTT. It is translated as CASNLGPTGTASGELFF.

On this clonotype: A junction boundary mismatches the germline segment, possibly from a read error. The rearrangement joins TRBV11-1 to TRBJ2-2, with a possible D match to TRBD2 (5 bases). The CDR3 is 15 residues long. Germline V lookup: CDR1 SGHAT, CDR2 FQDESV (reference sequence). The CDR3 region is CASSRAGSGTGKLFF. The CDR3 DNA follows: TGTGCCAGCAGCCGTGCAGGCTCGGGCACCGGGAAGCTGTTCTTT.

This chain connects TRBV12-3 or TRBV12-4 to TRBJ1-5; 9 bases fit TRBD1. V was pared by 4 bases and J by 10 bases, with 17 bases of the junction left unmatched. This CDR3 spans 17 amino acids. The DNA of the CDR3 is TGTGCCAGCAGTTCCCCCCGCGGAACAGGGGGCAAACAACCCCAGCATTTT. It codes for CASSSPRGTGGKQPQHF.

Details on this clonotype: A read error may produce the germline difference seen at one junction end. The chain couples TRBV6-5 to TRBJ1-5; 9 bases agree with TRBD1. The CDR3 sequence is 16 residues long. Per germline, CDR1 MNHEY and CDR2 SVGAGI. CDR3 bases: TGTGCTAGCAGATCCGGGACAGGGAATAGCAATCGGCCCCAGCATTTT. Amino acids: CASRSGTGNSNRPQHF.

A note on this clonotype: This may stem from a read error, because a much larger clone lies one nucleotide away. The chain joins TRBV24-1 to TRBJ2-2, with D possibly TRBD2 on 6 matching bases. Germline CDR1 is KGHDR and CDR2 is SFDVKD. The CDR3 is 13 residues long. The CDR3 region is CATSGEVTAELFF. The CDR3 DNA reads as TGTGCCACCAGTGGGGAGGTTACCGCGGAGCTGTTTTTT.

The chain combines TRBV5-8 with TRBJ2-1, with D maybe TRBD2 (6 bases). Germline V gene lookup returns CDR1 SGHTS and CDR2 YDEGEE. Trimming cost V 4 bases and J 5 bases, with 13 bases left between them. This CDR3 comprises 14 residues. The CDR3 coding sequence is TGTGCCAGCAGCGGGAGGACGATTAACAATGAGCAGTTCTTC. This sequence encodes CASSGRTINNEQFF.

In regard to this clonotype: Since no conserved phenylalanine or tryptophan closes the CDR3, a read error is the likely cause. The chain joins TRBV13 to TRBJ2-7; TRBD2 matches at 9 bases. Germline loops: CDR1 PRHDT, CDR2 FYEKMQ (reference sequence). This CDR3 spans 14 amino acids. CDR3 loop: CASGFSGGRNEQYL. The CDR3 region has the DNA TGTGCCAGCGGCTTCAGCGGGGGGAGGAACGAGCAGTACTTA.

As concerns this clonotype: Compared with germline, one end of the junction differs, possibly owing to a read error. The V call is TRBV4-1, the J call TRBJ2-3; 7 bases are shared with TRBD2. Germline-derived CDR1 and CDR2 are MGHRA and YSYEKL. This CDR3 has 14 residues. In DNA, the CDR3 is TGCTCCAGCGCGGAGCGGGGCCGCACAGATACGCAGTACTTT. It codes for CSSAERGRTDTQYF.

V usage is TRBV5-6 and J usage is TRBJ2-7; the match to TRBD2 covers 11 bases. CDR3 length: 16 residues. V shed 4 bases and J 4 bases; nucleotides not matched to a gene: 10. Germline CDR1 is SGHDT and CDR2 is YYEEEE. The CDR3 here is CASSHSLTSGNYEQYF. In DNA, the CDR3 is TGTGCCAGCAGCCATTCGCTGACTAGCGGGAATTACGAGCAGTACTTC.

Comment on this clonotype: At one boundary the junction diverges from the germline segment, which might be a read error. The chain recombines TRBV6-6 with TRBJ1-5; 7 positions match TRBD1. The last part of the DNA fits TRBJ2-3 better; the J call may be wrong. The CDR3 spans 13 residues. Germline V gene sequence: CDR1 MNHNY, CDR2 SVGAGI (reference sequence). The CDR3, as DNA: TGTACCAGCAGTGGACAGGTCAATCAGCCCCAGTATTTT. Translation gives CTSSGQVNQPQYF.

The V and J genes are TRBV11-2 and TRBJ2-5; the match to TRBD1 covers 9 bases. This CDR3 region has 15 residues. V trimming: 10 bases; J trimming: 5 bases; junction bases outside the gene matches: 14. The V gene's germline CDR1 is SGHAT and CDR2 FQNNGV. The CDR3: CAINYGQGRFETQYF. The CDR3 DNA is TGTGCCATCAACTACGGACAGGGGAGATTCGAGACCCAGTACTTC.

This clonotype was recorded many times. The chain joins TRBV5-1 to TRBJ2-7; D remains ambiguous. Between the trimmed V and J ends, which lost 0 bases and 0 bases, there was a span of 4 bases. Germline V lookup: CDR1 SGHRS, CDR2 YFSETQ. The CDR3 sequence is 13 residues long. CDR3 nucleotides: TGCGCCAGCAGCTTGGCTACCTCCTACGAGCAGTACTTC. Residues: CASSLATSYEQYF.

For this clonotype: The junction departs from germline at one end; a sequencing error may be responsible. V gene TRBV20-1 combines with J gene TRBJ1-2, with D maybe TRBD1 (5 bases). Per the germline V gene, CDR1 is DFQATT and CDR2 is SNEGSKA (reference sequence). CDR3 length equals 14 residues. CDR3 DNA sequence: TGTAGTACTTCACCCCCCCGACAGTTCTGTGGCTACACCTTC. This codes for CSTSPPRQFCGYTF.